The 2 T cell receptor beta chains presented below share a single source sample, sequenced in a study of shared clonotypes between healthy human individuals. Clones were read by immunoSEQ multiplex PCR, and TCRdb kept only the in-frame ones, dropping some. The repertoire holds about 680,000 clones, around 73% seen once, with around 1.8% in the top ten. Source material: memory CD4+ T cells sorted from blood. The subset was: CD45RA-negative fraction. These receptors originate from a woman aged 30 to 39 in good health.

This chain joins TRBV15 and TRBJ2-1; D tentatively reads TRBD1 or TRBD2 (6 bases each). V shed 2 bases and J shed 3 bases, with 17 bases lying between them. Germline V gene data show CDR1 as LNHNV and CDR2 as YYDKDF (reference sequence). The CDR3 runs 17 residues. CDR3 sequence: CATSRTGSGASYNEQFF. The DNA for the CDR3 is TGTGCCACCAGCAGAACCGGGTCGGGGGCGAGCTACAATGAGCAGTTCTTC.

The sample holds many counts of this clone. The chain has TRBV27 and TRBJ2-3, with D possibly being TRBD2 (5 bases). The germline V gene encodes CDR1 MNHEY and CDR2 SMNVEV (reference sequence). V lost 7 bases and J lost 1, with 27 bases in between. The CDR3 runs 19 residues. CDR3 amino acids: CASTNNTLKGRGGTDTQYF. CDR3 bases: TGTGCCAGCACCAATAACACCTTAAAAGGACGGGGAGGCACAGATACGCAGTATTTT.